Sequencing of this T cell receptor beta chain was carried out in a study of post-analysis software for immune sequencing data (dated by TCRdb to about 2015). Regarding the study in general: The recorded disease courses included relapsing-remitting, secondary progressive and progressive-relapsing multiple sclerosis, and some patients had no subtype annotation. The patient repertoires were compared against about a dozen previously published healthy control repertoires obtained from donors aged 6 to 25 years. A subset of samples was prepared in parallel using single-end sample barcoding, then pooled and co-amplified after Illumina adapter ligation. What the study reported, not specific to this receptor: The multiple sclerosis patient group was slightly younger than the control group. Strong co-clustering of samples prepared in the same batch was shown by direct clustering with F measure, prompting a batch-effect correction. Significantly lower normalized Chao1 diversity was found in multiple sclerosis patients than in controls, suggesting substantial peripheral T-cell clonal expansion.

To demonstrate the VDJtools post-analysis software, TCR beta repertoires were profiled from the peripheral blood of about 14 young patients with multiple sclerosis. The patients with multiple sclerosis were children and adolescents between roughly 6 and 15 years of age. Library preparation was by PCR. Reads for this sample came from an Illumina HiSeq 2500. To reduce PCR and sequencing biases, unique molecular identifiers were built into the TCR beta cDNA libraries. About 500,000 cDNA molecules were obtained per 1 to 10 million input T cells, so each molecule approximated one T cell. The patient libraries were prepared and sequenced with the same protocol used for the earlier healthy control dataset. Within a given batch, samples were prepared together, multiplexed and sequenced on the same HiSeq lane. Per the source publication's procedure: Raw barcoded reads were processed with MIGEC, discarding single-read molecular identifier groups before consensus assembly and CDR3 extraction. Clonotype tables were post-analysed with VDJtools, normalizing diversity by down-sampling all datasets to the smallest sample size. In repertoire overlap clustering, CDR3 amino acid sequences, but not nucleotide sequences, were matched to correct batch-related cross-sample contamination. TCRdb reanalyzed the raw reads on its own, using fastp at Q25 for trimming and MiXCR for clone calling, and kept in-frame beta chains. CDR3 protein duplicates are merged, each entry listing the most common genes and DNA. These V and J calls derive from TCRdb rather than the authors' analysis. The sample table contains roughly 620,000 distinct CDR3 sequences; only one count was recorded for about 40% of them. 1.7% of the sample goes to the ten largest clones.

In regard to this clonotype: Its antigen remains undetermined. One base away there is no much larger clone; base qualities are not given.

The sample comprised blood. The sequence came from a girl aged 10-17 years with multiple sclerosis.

For the CDR3, the sequence is CASSSLAGTETQYF. The DNA reads as follows: TGTGCCAGCAGCTCACTAGCGGGAACAGAGACCCAGTACTTC. This chain joins TRBV7-9 to TRBJ2-5, with TRBD2 identical over 10 junction bases. There are 14 amino acids in the CDR3, from cysteine to phenylalanine inclusive. Only the CDR3 region is kept as DNA, spanning 42 bases read in frame from base 1. Trimming removed 4 bases from V and 4 bases from J; the gene matches leave 3 bases unexplained. Via the germline V gene (reference sequence), CDR1 is SEHNR and CDR2 FQNEAQ.